This passage covers 3 T cell receptor beta chains from one sample sequenced in a study of blood T cell repertoires in COVID-19. Generated by immunoSEQ multiplex PCR, the TCRdb table keeps only in-frame clones and is missing some. In the table there are some 70,000 clones, 65% to 90% of which are singletons. Input material: peripheral blood. These receptors were taken from a man aged 80 or over with acute or convalescent COVID-19.

The chain is built from TRBV6-5 and TRBJ1-5, with 7 bases aligning to TRBD1. The CDR3 sequence is 14 residues long. Germline CDR1 and CDR2: MNHEY and SVGAGI. The V gene end was trimmed by 0 bases and the J gene end by 6 bases; junction bases not matched to a gene: 2. The CDR3 nucleotides read TGTGCCAGCAGTTACTCGACAGGGACTCAGCCCCAGCATTTT. The encoded protein is CASSYSTGTQPQHF.

The rearrangement joins TRBV11-3 to TRBJ2-5; 10 nucleotides agree with TRBD2. There are 17 residues in the CDR3. With V trimmed by 4 bases and J by 2 bases, 10 bases remained unmatched. The germline CDR1 and CDR2 sequences are SGHNT and YENEEA. The CDR3 reads CASSSGLAVTLQETQYF. Here the CDR3 DNA reads TGTGCCAGCAGCTCCGGACTAGCGGTTACCTTACAAGAGACCCAGTACTTC.

The genes are TRBV5-1 and TRBJ1-1, with a tentative D call TRBD1 (5 bases). Germline lookup yields CDR1 SGHRS and CDR2 YFSETQ. The CDR3 runs to 15 residues. V lost 0 bases and J lost 4, with 13 bases in between. DNA for the CDR3: TGCGCCAGCAGCTTGGCCTCAGGGATTAGCACTGAAGCTTTCTTT. This gives the protein CASSLASGISTEAFF.